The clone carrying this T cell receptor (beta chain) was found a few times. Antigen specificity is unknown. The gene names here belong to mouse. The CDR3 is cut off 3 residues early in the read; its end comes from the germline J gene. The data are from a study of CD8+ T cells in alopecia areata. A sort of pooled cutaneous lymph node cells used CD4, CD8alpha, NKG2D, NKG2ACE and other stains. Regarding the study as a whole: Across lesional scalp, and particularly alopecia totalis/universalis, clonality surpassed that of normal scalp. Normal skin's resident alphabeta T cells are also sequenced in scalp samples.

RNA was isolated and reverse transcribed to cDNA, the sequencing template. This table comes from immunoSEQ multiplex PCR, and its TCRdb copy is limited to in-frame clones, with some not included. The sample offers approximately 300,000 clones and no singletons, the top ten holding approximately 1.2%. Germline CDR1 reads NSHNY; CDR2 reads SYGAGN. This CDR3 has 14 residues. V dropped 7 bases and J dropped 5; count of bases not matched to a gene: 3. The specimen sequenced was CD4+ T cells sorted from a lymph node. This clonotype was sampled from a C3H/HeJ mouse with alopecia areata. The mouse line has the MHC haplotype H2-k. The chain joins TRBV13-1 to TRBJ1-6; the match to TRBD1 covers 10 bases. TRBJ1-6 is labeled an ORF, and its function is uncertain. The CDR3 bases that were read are TGTGCCAGCGCGACAGGGGGCAATAATTCGCCC. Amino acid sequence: CASATGGNNSP. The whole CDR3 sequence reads CASATGGNNSPLYF.